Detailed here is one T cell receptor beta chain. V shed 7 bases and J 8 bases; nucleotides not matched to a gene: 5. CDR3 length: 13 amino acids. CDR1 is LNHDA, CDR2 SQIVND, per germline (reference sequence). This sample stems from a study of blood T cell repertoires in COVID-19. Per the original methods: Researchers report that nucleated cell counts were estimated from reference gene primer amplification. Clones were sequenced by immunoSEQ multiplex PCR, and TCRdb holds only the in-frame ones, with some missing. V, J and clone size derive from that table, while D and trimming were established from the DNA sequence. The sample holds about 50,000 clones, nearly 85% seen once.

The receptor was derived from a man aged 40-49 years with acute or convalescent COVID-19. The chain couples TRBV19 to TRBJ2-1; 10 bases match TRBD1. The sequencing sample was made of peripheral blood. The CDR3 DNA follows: TGTGCCAGTAAGGGGACAGGGGAATATGAGCAGTTCTTC. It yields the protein CASKGTGEYEQFF. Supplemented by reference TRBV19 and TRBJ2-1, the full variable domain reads DGGITQSPKYLFRKEGQNVTLSCEQNLNHDAMYWYRQDPGQGLRLIYYSQIVNDFQKGDIAEGYSVSREKKESFPLTVTSAQKNPTAFYLCASKGTGEYEQFFGPGTRLTVL.